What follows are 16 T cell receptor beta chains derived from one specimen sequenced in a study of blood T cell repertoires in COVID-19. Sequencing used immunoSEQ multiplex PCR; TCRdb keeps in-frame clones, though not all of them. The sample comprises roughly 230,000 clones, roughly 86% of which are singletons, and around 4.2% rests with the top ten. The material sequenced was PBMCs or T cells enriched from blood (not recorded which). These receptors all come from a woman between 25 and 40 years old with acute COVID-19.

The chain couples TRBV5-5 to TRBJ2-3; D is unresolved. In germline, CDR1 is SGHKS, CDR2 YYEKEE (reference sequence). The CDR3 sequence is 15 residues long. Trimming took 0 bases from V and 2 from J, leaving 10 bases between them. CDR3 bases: TGTGCCAGCAGCTTGGAGCTGTGGTCCACAGATACGCAGTATTTT. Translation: CASSLELWSTDTQYF.

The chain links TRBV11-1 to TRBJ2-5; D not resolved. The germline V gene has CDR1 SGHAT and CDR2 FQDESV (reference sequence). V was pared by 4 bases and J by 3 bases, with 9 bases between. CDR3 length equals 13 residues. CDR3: CASSYGVEETQYF. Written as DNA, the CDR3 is TGTGCCAGCAGCTACGGTGTCGAAGAGACCCAGTACTTC.

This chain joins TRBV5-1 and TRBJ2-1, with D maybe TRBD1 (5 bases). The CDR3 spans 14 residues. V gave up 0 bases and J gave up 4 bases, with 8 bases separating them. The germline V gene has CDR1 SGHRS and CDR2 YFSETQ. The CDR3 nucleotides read TGCGCCAGCAGCTTGGAGCAGGGATACAATGAGCAGTTCTTC. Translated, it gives CASSLEQGYNEQFF. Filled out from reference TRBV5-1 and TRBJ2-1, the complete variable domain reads KAGVTQTPRYLIKTRGQQVTLSCSPISGHRSVSWYQQTPGQGLQFLFEYFSETQRNKGNFPGRFSGRQFSNSRSEMNVSTLELGDSALYLCASSLEQGYNEQFFGPGTRLTVL.

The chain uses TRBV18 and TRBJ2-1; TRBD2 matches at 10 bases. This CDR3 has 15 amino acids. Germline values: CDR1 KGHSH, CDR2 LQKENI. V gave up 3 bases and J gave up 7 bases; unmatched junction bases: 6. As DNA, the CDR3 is TGTGCCAGCTCACCCAGCCTAGCGGGGGTAAATGAGCAGTTCTTC. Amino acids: CASSPSLAGVNEQFF.

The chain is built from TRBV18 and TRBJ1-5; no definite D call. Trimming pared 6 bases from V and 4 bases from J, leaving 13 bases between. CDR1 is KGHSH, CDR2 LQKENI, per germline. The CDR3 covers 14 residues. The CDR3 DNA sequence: TGTGCCAGCTCCCCTATTGCCCTTAATCAGCCCCAGCATTTT. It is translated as CASSPIALNQPQHF.

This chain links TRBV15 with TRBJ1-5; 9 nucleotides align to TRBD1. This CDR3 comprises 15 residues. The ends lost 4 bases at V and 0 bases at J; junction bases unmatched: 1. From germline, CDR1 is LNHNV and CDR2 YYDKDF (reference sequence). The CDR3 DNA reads TGTGCCACCAGCACGGACAGGGGTAGCAATCAGCCCCAGCATTTT. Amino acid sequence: CATSTDRGSNQPQHF.

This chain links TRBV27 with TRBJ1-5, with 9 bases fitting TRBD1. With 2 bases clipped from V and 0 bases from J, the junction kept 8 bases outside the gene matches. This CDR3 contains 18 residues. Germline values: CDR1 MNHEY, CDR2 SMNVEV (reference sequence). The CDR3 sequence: CASSLTGQGGYSNQPQHF. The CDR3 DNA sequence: TGTGCCAGCAGTTTAACGGGACAGGGAGGATATAGCAATCAGCCCCAGCATTTT.

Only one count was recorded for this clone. DNA of the CDR3: TGTGCCAGCAGTTCCTCTTTGGAAAGGAGTTCACCCCTCCACTTT. As protein: CASSSSLERSSPLHF. The V call is TRBV6-6, the J call TRBJ1-6; no firm D call. Trimming pared 4 bases from V and 9 bases from J, leaving 16 bases between. The CDR3 covers 15 residues. Looked up from germline, CDR1 is MNHNY and CDR2 is SVGAGI (reference sequence).

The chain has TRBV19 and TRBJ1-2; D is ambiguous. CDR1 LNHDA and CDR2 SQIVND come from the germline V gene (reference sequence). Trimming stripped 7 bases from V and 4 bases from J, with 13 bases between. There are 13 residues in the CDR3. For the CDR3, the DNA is TGTGCCAGTAATGGGCAGTTCGGCTATGGCTACACCTTC. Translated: CASNGQFGYGYTF.

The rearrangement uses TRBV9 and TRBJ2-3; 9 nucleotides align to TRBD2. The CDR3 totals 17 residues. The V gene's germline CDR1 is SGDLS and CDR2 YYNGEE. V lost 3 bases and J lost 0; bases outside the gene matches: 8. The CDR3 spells CASSDSASGTSTDTQYF. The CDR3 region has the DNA TGTGCCAGCAGCGACTCGGCTAGCGGGACTAGCACAGATACGCAGTATTTT.

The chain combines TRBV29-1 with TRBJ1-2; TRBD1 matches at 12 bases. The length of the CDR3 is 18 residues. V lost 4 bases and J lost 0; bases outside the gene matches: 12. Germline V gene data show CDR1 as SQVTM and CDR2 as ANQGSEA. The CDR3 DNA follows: TGCAGCGTTGTTTTAGTATGGGACAGGGGGCTCACTAACTATGGCTACACCTTC. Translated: CSVVLVWDRGLTNYGYTF.

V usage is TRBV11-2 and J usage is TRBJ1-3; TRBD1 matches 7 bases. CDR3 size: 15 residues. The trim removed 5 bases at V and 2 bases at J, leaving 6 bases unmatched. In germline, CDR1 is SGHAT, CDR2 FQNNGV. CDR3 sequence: CASSGRTGPGNTIYF. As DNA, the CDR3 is TGTGCCAGCAGCGGTCGGACAGGACCTGGAAACACCATATATTTT. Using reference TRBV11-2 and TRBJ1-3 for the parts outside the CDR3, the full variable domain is EAGVAQSPRYKIIEKRQSVAFWCNPISGHATLYWYQQILGQGPKLLIQFQNNGVVDDSQLPKDRFSAERLKGVDSTLKIQPAKLEDSAVYLCASSGRTGPGNTIYFGEGSWLTVV.

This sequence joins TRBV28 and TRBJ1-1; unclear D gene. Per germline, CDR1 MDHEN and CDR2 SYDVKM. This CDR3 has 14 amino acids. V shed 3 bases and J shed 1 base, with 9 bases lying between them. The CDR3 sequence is CASSLQVSNTEAFF. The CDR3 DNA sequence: TGTGCCAGCAGTTTGCAGGTTTCGAACACTGAAGCTTTCTTT. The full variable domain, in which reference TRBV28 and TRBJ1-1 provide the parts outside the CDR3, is DVKVTQSSRYLVKRTGEKVFLECVQDMDHENMFWYRQDPGLGLRLIYFSYDVKMKEKGDIPEGYSVSREKKERFSLILESASTNQTSMYLCASSLQVSNTEAFFGQGTRLTVV.

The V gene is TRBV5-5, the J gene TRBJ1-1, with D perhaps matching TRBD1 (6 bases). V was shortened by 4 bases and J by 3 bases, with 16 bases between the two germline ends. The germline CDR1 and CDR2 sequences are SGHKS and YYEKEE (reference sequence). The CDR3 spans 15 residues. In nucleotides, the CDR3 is TGTGCCAGCAGCCGGATGGACAGACGCTACACTGAAGCTTTCTTT. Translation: CASSRMDRRYTEAFF. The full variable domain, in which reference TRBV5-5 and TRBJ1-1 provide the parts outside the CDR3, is DAGVTQSPTHLIKTRGQQVTLRCSPISGHKSVSWYQQVLGQGPQFIFQYYEKEERGRGNFPDRFSARQFPNYSSELNVNALLLGDSALYLCASSRMDRRYTEAFFGQGTRLTVV.

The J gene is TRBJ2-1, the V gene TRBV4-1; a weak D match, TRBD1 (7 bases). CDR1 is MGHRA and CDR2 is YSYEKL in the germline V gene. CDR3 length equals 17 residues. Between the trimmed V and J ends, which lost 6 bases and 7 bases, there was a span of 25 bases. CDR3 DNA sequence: TGCGCCAGCAGGAAAACTCAAATTACAGGGGAGGTAAATGAGCAGTTCTTC. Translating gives CASRKTQITGEVNEQFF.

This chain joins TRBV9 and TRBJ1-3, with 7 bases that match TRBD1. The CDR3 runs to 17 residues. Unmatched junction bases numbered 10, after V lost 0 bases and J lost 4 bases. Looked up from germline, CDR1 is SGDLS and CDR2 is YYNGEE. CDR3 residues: CASSVGVEGQRGNTIYF. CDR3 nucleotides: TGTGCCAGCAGCGTAGGTGTTGAGGGACAGCGCGGAAACACCATATATTTT.